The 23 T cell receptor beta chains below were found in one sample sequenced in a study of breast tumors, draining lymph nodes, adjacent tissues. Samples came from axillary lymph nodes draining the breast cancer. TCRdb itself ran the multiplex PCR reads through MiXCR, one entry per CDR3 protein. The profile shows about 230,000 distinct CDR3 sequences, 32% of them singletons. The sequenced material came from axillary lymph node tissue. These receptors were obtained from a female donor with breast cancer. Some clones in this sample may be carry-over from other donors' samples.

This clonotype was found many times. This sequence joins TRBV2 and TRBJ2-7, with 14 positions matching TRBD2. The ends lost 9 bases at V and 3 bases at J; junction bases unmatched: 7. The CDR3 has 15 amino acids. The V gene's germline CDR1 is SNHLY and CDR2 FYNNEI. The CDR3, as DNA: TGTGCCAGTTTCGGACTAGCGGGAGGCCGCTACGAGCAGTACTTC. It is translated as CASFGLAGGRYEQYF.

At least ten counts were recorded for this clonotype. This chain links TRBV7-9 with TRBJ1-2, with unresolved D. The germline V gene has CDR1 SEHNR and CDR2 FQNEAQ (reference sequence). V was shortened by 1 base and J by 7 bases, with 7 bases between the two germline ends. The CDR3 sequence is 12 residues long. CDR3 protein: CASSLGPGGYTF. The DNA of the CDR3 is TGTGCCAGCAGCTTAGGCCCCGGTGGCTACACCTTC.

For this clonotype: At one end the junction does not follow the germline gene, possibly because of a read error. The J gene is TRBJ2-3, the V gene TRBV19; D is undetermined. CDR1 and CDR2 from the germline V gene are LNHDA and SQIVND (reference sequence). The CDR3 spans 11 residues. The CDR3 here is CASSAADTQDF. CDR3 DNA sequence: TGTGCCAGTAGTGCGGCAGATACGCAGGATTTT. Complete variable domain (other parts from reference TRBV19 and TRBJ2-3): DGGITQSPKYLFRKEGQNVTLSCEQNLNHDAMYWYRQDPGQGLRLIYYSQIVNDFQKGDIAEGYSVSREKKESFPLTVTSAQKNPTAFYLCASSAADTQDFGPGTRLTVL.

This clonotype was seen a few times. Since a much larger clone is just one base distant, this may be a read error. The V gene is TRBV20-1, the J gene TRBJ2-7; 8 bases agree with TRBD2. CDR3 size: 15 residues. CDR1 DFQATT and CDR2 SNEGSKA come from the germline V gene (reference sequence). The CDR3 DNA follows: TGCAGTACTAGAGCGCGGGGGGTGAGCTCCTACGAGCAGTACTTC. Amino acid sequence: CSTRARGVSSYEQYF.

The CDR3 reads CASSATLAETQYF. The CDR3, as DNA: TGTGCCAGCAGCGCTACCTTAGCGGAGACCCAGTACTTC. The gene calls are TRBV7-2 and TRBJ2-5; D is perhaps TRBD2 (5 bases). The CDR3 covers 13 residues. CDR1 is SGHTA and CDR2 is FQGNSA in the germline V gene. Between the trimmed V and J ends, which lost 5 bases and 5 bases, there was a span of 12 bases.

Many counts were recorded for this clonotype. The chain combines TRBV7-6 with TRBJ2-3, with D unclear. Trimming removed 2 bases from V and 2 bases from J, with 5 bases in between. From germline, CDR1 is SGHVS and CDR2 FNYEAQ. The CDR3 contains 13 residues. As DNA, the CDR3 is TGTGCCAGCAGCTTATTGGACACAGATACGCAGTATTTT. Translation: CASSLLDTDTQYF.

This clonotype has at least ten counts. CDR3 nucleotide sequence: TGTGCCAGCCGGCGGGACGGCACCGGGGAGCTGTTTTTT. Protein product: CASRRDGTGELFF. The V call is TRBV6-5, the J call TRBJ2-2; D may be TRBD2 (6 bases). The germline V and J ends were trimmed by 8 bases and 4 bases, with 11 bases remaining between them. The CDR3 is 13 residues long. Germline V CDR1 and CDR2: MNHEY, SVGAGI.

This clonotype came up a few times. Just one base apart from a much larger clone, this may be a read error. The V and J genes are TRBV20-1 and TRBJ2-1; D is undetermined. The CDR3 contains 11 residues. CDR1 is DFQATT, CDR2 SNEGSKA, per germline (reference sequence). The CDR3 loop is CSAPLGDEQSF. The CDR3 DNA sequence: TGCAGTGCTCCCCTCGGCGATGAGCAGTCCTTC.

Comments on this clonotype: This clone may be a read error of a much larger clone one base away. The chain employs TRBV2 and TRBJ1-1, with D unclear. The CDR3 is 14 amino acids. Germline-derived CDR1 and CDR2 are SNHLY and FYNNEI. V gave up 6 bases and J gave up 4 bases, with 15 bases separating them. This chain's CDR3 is CASRGSSSSTEAFF. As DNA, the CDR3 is TGTGCCAGCAGGGGTTCCAGTTCGAGCACTGAAGCTTTCTTT.

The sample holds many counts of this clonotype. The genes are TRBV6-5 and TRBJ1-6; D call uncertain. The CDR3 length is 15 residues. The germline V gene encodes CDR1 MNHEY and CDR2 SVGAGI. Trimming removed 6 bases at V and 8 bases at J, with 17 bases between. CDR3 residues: CASRLGRLSDSPLHF. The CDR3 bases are TGTGCCAGCAGGCTAGGACGGCTAAGTGATTCACCCCTCCACTTT.

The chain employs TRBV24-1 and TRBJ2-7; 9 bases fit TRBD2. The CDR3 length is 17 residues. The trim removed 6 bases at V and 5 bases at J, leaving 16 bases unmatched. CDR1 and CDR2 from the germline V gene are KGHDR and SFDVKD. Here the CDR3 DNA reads TGTGCCACCAGTCCCCCTCAGGCACTAGCGGGTGGCAACGAGCAGTACTTC. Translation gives CATSPPQALAGGNEQYF.

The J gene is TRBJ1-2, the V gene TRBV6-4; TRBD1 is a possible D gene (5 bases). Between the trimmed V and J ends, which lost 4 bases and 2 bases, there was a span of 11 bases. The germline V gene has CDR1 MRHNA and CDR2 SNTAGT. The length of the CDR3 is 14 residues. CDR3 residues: CASSAQEGNYGYTF. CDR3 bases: TGTGCCAGCAGTGCACAGGAGGGGAACTATGGCTACACCTTC.

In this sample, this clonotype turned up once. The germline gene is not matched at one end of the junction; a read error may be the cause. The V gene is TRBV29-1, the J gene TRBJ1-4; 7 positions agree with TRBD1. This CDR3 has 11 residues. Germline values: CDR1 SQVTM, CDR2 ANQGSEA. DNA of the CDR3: TGCAGCGTGGGCAGGGGGGAAAAAATGTTTTTT. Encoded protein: CSVGRGEKMFF.

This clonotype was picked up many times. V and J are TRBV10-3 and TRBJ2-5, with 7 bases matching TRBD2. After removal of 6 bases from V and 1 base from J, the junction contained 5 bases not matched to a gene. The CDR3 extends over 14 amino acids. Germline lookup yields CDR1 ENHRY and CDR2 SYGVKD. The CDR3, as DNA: TGTGCCATCAGGGGCGGGAGCACCCAAGAGACCCAGTACTTC. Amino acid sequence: CAIRGGSTQETQYF.

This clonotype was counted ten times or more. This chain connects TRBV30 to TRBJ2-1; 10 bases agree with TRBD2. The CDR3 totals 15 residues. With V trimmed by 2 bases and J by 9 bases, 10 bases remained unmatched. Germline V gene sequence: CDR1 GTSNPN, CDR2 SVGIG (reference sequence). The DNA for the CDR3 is TGTGCCTGGAGTCGGGGGCTAGCGGGAGTGAGTGAGCAGTTCTTC. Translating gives CAWSRGLAGVSEQFF. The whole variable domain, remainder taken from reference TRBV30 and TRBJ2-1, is SQTIHQWPATLVQPVGSPLSLECTVEGTSNPNLYWYRQAAGRGLQLLFYSVGIGQISSEVPQNLSASRPQDRQFILSSKKLLLSDSGFYLCAWSRGLAGVSEQFFGPGTRLTVL.

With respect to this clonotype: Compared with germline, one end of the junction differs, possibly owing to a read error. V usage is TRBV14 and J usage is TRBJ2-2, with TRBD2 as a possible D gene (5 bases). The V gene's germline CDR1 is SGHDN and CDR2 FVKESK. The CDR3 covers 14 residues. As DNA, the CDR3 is TGTGCCAGCGGCCAAGTTAGCTGGACCGGGGAGCTGTCTTTT. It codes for CASGQVSWTGELSF.

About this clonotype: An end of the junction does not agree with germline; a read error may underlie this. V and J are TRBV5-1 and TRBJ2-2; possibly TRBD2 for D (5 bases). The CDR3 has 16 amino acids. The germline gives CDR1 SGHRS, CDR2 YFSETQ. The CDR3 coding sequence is TGTGCCAGCAGTTGGCGGGCACTGACCAACACCGGGGAGCTGTTTTTT. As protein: CASSWRALTNTGELFF.

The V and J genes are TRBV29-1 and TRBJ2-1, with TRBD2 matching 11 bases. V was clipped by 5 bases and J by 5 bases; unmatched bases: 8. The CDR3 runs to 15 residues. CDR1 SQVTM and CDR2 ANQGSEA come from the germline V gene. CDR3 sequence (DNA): TGCAGCGTTTATGCTCTAGCGGGAGGTAACAATGAGCAGTTCTTC. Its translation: CSVYALAGGNNEQFF.

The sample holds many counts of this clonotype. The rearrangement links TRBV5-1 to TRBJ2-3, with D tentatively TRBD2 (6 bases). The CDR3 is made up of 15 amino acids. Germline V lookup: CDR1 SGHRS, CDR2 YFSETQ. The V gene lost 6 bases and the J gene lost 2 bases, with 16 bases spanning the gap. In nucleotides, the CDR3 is TGCGCCAGCAACGGGGGTGGGCCGTTCACAGATACGCAGTATTTT. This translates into CASNGGGPFTDTQYF.

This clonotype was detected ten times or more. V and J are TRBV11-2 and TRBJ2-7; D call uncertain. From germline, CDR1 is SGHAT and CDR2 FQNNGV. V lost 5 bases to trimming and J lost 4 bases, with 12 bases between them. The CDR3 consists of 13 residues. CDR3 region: CASSHPHGYEQYF. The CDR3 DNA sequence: TGTGCCAGCAGCCACCCCCACGGGTACGAGCAGTACTTC.

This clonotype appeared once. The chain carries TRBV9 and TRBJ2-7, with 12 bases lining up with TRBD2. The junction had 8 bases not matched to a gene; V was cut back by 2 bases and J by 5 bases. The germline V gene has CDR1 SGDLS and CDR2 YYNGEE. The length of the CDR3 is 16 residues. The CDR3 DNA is TGTGCCAGCAGCGTTTCGGGACTAGCGGGTGGCAACGAGCAGTACTTC. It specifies CASSVSGLAGGNEQYF.

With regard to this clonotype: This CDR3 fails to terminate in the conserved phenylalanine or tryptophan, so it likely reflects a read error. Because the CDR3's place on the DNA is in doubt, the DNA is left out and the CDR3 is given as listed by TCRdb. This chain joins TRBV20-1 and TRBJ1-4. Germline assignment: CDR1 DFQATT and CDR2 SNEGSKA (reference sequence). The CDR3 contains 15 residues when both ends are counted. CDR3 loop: CSAKAADLSNEKLVS.

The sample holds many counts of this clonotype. The CDR3 DNA sequence: TGTGCCAGCAGCTTATGGGGGGCGGATCAGCCCCAGCATTTT. Encoded protein: CASSLWGADQPQHF. This sequence joins TRBV5-5 and TRBJ1-5, with a weak D call TRBD1 (6 bases). CDR3 length: 14 amino acids. V lost 2 bases to trimming and J lost 5 bases, with 11 bases between them. Germline lookup yields CDR1 SGHKS and CDR2 YYEKEE (reference sequence).